Each of the 16 T cell receptor beta chains below was sequenced from the same sample in a study of tumor-infiltrating lymphocytes in localized non-small cell lung cancer. The data were produced by immunoSEQ multiplex PCR, yet TCRdb's version contains in-frame clones alone and is incomplete. Of 12,000 to 15,000 clones in the sample, around 70% are singletons; the top ten hold about 20%. The sequencing sample was made of uninvolved lung tissue not adjacent to the tumor. Receptors originate from a human donor with non-small cell lung cancer.

This clone was counted a few times. V gene TRBV2 combines with J gene TRBJ2-7, with D perhaps assigned TRBD1 or TRBD2 (6 bases each). The germline gives CDR1 SNHLY, CDR2 FYNNEI. The CDR3 contains 16 residues. V was pared by 1 base and J by 3 bases, with 16 bases between. CDR3 sequence reads: CASSEEGGGRSYEQYF. In nucleotides, the CDR3 is TGTGCCAGCAGTGAAGAAGGAGGGGGGCGAAGCTACGAGCAGTACTTC.

The chain uses TRBV30 and TRBJ1-1, with 9 bases that match TRBD1. The CDR3 consists of 13 residues. Germline V lookup: CDR1 GTSNPN, CDR2 SVGIG (reference sequence). Written as DNA, the CDR3 is TGTGCTCGGGCGGACAGGGGTGACACTGAAGCTTTCTTT. It specifies CARADRGDTEAFF.

The chain is built from TRBV5-4 and TRBJ2-2, with 7 bases that match TRBD1. The junction had 9 bases not matched to a gene; V was cut back by 4 bases and J by 6 bases. The germline V gene has CDR1 SGHNT and CDR2 YYREEE (reference sequence). CDR3 size: 15 residues. CDR3 region: CASSIQGMGPGELFF. CDR3 DNA: TGTGCCAGCAGCATACAGGGGATGGGGCCCGGGGAGCTGTTTTTT. Based on the CDR3 plus reference TRBV5-4 and TRBJ2-2, the full variable domain is ETGVTQSPTHLIKTRGQQVTLRCSSQSGHNTVSWYQQALGQGPQFIFQYYREEENGRGNFPPRFSGLQFPNYSSELNVNALELDDSALYLCASSIQGMGPGELFFGEGSRLTVL.

The chain recombines TRBV19 with TRBJ1-5, with TRBD1 matching over 11 bases. Germline trimming cut 9 bases from V and 2 bases from J; bases unmatched to any gene: 9. The CDR3 runs to 16 residues. Germline V gives CDR1 LNHDA, CDR2 SQIVND (reference sequence). The CDR3 DNA follows: TGTGCCAGCCGCCGGGACAGGGGGACTCGCAATCAGCCCCAGCATTTT. It translates to CASRRDRGTRNQPQHF.

The chain combines TRBV30 with TRBJ1-4; D unresolved. This CDR3 has 13 amino acids. V dropped 5 bases and J dropped 3 bases, with 10 bases sitting between them. The germline CDR1 and CDR2 sequences are GTSNPN and SVGIG (reference sequence). CDR3 in DNA: TGTGCCTGGGATATTAAGGCTAATGAAAAACTGTTTTTT. Translated, it gives CAWDIKANEKLFF. Supplemented by reference TRBV30 and TRBJ1-4, the full variable domain reads SQTIHQWPATLVQPVGSPLSLECTVEGTSNPNLYWYRQAAGRGLQLLFYSVGIGQISSEVPQNLSASRPQDRQFILSSKKLLLSDSGFYLCAWDIKANEKLFFGSGTQLSVL.

The V gene is TRBV6-5, the J gene TRBJ1-2, with D unresolved. Trimming pared 5 bases from V and 8 bases from J, leaving 12 bases between. This CDR3 comprises 12 residues. Germline CDR1 reads MNHEY; CDR2 reads SVGAGI. The CDR3 DNA reads as TGTGCCAGCAGTCCTGGAATTGGGGGCTACACCTTC. It specifies CASSPGIGGYTF.

V is TRBV30 and J is TRBJ2-7; TRBD1 might be the D (6 bases). Deletions cut 2 bases from V and 4 bases from J, with 15 bases between. This CDR3 is 14 amino acids long. The germline V gene encodes CDR1 GTSNPN and CDR2 SVGIG (reference sequence). The CDR3 DNA reads TGTGCCTGGAGTAGGGGAGCAGGGGTATACGAGCAGTACTTC. Its translation is CAWSRGAGVYEQYF.

This clone occurred a few times. The V gene is TRBV19, the J gene TRBJ2-7, with 15 bases aligning to TRBD2. CDR1 LNHDA and CDR2 SQIVND come from the germline V gene (reference sequence). CDR3 length: 17 residues. The J segment lost 2 bases and the V segment lost 5 bases, leaving 7 bases of the junction unmatched. In nucleotides, the CDR3 is TGTGCCAGTAGTTCCCGGGGACTAGCGGGGGGCGCCTACGAGCAGTACTTC. It specifies CASSSRGLAGGAYEQYF.

This chain joins TRBV29-1 and TRBJ1-1; D gene ambiguous. The CDR3 runs 13 residues. From germline, CDR1 is SQVTM and CDR2 ANQGSEA. The germline V and J ends were trimmed by 4 bases and 1 base, with 10 bases remaining between them. The CDR3 region is CSVAARGNTEAFF. CDR3 in DNA: TGCAGCGTTGCGGCCCGAGGGAACACTGAAGCTTTCTTT.

The V call is TRBV7-2, the J call TRBJ1-1, with a tentative D call TRBD1 (6 bases). V was shortened by 2 bases and J by 7 bases, with 14 bases between the two germline ends. The CDR3 has 14 residues. CDR1 SGHTA and CDR2 FQGNSA come from the germline V gene. The CDR3: CASSLQRGRNEAFF. Written as DNA, the CDR3 is TGTGCCAGCAGCTTACAGAGGGGGAGGAATGAAGCTTTCTTT.

This clone qualifies as large (0.1 to 1%). The genes are TRBV20-1 and TRBJ2-5; D gene unclear. Germline CDR1 reads DFQATT; CDR2 reads SNEGSKA (reference sequence). Trimming took off 6 bases at V and 0 bases at J, with 5 bases between the two ends. The CDR3 spans 11 residues. The CDR3: CSAQNQETQYF. CDR3 sequence (DNA): TGCAGTGCCCAGAACCAAGAGACCCAGTACTTC.

This chain links TRBV7-2 with TRBJ2-7; the D gene is possibly TRBD1 (6 bases). The germline V gene encodes CDR1 SGHTA and CDR2 FQGNSA. V lost 5 bases and J lost 7, with 15 bases in between. This CDR3 is built from 13 residues. DNA of the CDR3: TGTGCCAGCAGCCAAGGACAGTCGCGGGAGCAGTACTTC. Residues: CASSQGQSREQYF.

The V and J genes are TRBV27 and TRBJ1-4; D gene uncertain. V shed 5 bases and J shed 4 bases, with 14 bases lying between them. The germline CDR1 and CDR2 sequences are MNHEY and SMNVEV (reference sequence). The CDR3 runs to 15 residues. CDR3 in amino acids: CASSPLDGFNEKLFF. The CDR3 region has the DNA TGTGCCAGCAGTCCTCTGGACGGTTTTAATGAAAAACTGTTTTTT.

V gene TRBV30 combines with J gene TRBJ2-3; 8 positions match TRBD2. The germline CDR1 and CDR2 sequences are GTSNPN and SVGIG (reference sequence). V was clipped by 7 bases and J by 0 bases; unmatched bases: 3. The length of the CDR3 is 13 residues. The CDR3 DNA reads TGTGCCTTCCAGCGGGGGAGCACAGATACGCAGTATTTT. Translating it yields CAFQRGSTDTQYF.

The V and J genes are TRBV7-2 and TRBJ2-2, with TRBD2 matching over 9 bases. The length of the CDR3 is 17 residues. Trimming cost V 1 base and J 6 bases; bases outside gene matches: 9. Germline V gives CDR1 SGHTA, CDR2 FQGNSA. CDR3 nucleotide sequence: TGTGCCAGCAGCTTAGTTAACATTGCGGGAGGGGCCGGGGAGCTGTTTTTT. Amino acid sequence: CASSLVNIAGGAGELFF.

V gene TRBV11-2 combines with J gene TRBJ2-7, with no clear D. In germline, CDR1 is SGHAT, CDR2 FQNNGV. Trimming cost V 5 bases and J 4 bases, with 9 bases left between them. The CDR3 loop spans 12 amino acids. CDR3 sequence: CASSLVLYEQYF. The CDR3 bases are TGTGCCAGCAGCCTTGTCCTTTACGAGCAGTACTTC.